This TCR beta chain was documented in a study of regulatory T cells in long-lasting Graves disease. CDR1 is SGHVS, CDR2 FQNEAQ, per germline. The CDR3 consists of 16 residues. After removal of 1 base from V and 7 bases from J, the junction contained 12 bases not matched to a gene. According to the study, TCR beta libraries were built with iRepertoire HTBI primers and CDR3-region Arm-PCR. Each CDR3 protein gets one entry after TCRdb re-called the multiplex PCR reads with MiXCR. Here the sample spans around 500,000 distinct CDR3 sequences, around 20% being singletons. This clonotype was counted a few times. The time point is: persistent/refractory GD, antithyroid drugs over 5 years with positive TRAb. The TCR library was made from RNA extracted from PBMCs. Diagnosing Graves' disease relied on the American Thyroid Association guidelines. Those enrolled as patients came out of an endocrinology department in Xi'an, China.

The clonotype originates from a female donor with Graves disease. The V and J genes are TRBV7-8 and TRBJ1-1; 7 bases fit TRBD1. Specimen: peripheral blood mononuclear cells (PBMCs), collected when the disease was refractory, from a patient treated with antithyroid drugs. CDR3 sequence: CASSLEGAGYLNEAFF. The CDR3 coding sequence is TGTGCCAGCAGCTTAGAGGGGGCGGGGTATCTTAATGAAGCTTTCTTT.